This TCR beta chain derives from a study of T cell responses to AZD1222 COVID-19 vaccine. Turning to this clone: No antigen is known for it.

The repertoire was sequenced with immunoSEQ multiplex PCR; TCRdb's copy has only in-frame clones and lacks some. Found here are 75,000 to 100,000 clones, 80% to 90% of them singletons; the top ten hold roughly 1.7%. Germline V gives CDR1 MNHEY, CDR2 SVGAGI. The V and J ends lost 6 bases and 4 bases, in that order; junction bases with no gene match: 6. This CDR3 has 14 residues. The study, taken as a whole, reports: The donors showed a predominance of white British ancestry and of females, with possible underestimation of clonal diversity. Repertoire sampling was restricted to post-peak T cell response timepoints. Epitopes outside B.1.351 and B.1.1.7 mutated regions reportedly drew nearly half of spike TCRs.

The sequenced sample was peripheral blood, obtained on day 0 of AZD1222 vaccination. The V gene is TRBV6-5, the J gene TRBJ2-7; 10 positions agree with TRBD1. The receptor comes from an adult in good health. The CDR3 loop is CASRTPGQGYEQYF. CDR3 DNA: TGTGCCAGCAGGACTCCGGGACAGGGGTACGAGCAGTACTTC.